One TCR beta chain is described in this entry. Its cognate antigen is unknown. Measured with immunoSEQ multiplex PCR; TCRdb has only the in-frame clones, and not every one. The table shows about 160,000 clones, with roughly 94% occurring only once. These data belong to a study of T cell responses to AZD1222 COVID-19 vaccine. The V segment lost 4 bases and the J segment 1 base; nucleotides outside the gene matches: 5. The CDR3 consists of 17 residues. Germline V lookup: CDR1 SNHLY, CDR2 FYNNEI. Study-level points and caveats: Reportedly, nearly half of unique spike TCRs recognized epitopes outside B.1.351/B.1.1.7 mutations. Donors were mostly white British, more females; clonal diversity possibly underestimated.

The clonotype was recovered from an adult who received the AZD1222 COVID-19 vaccine. The V call is TRBV2, the J call TRBJ2-1; the match to TRBD2 covers 12 bases. The sequenced sample was peripheral blood, obtained 28 days after the second AZD1222 dose. The CDR3 nucleotides are TGTGCCAGCAGTGGGTCTAGCGGGAGGGTATCCTACAATGAGCAGTTCTTC. Translated, it gives CASSGSSGRVSYNEQFF.